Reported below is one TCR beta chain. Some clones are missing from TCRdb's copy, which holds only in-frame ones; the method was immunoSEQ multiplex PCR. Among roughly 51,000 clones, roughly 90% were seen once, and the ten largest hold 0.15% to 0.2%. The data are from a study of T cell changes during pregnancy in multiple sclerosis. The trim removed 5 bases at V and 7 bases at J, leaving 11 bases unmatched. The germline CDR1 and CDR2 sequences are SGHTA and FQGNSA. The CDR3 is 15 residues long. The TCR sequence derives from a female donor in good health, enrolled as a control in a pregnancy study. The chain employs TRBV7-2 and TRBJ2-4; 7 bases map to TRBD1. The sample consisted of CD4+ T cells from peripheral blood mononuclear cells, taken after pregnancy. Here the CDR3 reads CASSGRQGPLNIQYF. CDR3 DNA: TGTGCCAGCAGCGGTCGACAGGGACCTTTGAACATTCAGTACTTC.